This T cell receptor (beta chain) is from a study of prognosis after radiotherapy for stage I lung cancer. This clonotype is medium-sized in the sample. Its target is unknown. Every patient was node-negative on CT and PET/CT and lacked prior chemotherapy, radiotherapy or other malignancies. Two rounds of multiplex PCR amplified TCR beta CDR3 from genomic DNA. The authors ran first-round PCR with primers specific to each TRBV and TRBJ gene. TCRdb re-called the multiplex PCR reads through MiXCR, storing one row per CDR3 protein. The sample carries 22,000 or so distinct CDR3 sequences, about 46% recorded once. This CDR3 comprises 13 residues. V lost 5 bases and J 3 bases, leaving 11 bases between the germline ends. Germline V gene lookup returns CDR1 MDHEN and CDR2 SYDVKM. The study's findings and limits: Shannon entropy after stereotactic body radiation therapy was lower in patients who developed distant metastases.

The source material was PBMCs, sampled before or after stereotactic body radiation therapy (not recorded which). This sequence joins TRBV28 and TRBJ2-7, with D maybe TRBD1 (6 bases). This TCR came from a donor aged 50 or older with non-small cell lung cancer. The CDR3 is CASSPGQSYEQYF. The CDR3 DNA is TGTGCCAGCAGTCCCGGACAGAGCTACGAGCAGTACTTC.